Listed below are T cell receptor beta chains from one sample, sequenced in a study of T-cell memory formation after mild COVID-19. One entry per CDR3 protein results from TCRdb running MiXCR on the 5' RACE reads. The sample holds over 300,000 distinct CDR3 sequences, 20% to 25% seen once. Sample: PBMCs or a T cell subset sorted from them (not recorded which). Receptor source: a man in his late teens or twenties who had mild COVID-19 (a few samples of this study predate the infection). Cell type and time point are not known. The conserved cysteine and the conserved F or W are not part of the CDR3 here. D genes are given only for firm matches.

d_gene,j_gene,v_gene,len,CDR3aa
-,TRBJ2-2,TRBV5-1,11,ASSLLPAGELF
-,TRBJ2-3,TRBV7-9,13,ASSSPEGVGDTQY
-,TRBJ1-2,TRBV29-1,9,SVVQVHGYT
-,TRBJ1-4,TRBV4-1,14,ASSQGLMPEDEKLF
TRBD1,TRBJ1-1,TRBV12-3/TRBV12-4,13,ASSLQGQGGTEAF
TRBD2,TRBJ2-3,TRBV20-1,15,SAREGRGSLPGDTQY
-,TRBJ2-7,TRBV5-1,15,ASSSLPRASGTYEQY
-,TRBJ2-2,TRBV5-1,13,ASSPTVSNTGELF
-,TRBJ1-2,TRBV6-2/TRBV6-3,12,ASSYSMQNYGYT
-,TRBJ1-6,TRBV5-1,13,ASSPVGQTNSPLH
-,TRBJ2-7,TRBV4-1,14,ASSQDGYLSSYEQY
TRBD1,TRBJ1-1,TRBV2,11,ASSGQGNTEAF
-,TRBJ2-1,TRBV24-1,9,ATSDPPIPF
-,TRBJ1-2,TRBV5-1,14,ASSFDRPLANYGYT
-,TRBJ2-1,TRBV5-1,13,ASSLAPAPDGEQF
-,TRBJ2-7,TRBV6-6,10,ASSQGGNEQY
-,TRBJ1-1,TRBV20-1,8,SVRGTEAF
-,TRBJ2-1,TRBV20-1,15,SADRLAGASSYNEQF
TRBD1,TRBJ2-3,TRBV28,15,ASSPSSGQGDTDTQY
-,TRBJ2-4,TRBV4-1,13,ASSQLAGQKNIQY
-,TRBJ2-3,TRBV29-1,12,SSERVRGGDTQY
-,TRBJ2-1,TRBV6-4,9,ASSDPIGQF